The rows below give T cell receptor beta chains drawn from one sample of a study of blood T cell repertoires in COVID-19. Assay: immunoSEQ multiplex PCR; the TCRdb copy retains only in-frame clones and omits some. The sample has 250,000 to 350,000 clones; just over 90% are singletons. The material sequenced was peripheral blood. These receptors originate from a woman in her twenties or thirties with COVID-19, enrolled during active disease. CDR3s include the opening cysteine and the closing phenylalanine or tryptophan. A D gene is named only where the DNA matches it firmly. For some rows the clone size is stated as once, few or many, or as a class when expanded; others skip it.

>TRBD2|once|TRBV30|TRBJ2-7
TGTGCCTGGAGTGCCTCGGGGGGGCGGTACGAGCAGTACTTC
CAWSASGGRYEQYF
>TRBD2|-|TRBV4-1|TRBJ2-1
TGCGCCAGCAGCCAAGATTCGGGACTAGCCGGCAATGAGCAGTTCTTC
CASSQDSGLAGNEQFF
>TRBD1|-|TRBV29-1|TRBJ1-2
TGCAGCGTTGGAGGGACAGGCTCTTATGGCTACACCTTC
CSVGGTGSYGYTF
>TRBD1|-|TRBV19|TRBJ1-5
TGTGCCAGTAGTATAGATGGGACAGGGAGGGATCAGCCCCAGCATTTT
CASSIDGTGRDQPQHF
>-|once|TRBV2|TRBJ1-2
TGTGCCAGCAGTGAGGGGAGACCTTCCGGCGGCTACACCTTC
CASSEGRPSGGYTF
>TRBD1|-|TRBV6-1|TRBJ1-6
TGTGCCAGCAGTGAGGTGGGACAGTATAATTCACCCCTCCACTTT
CASSEVGQYNSPLHF
>TRBD2|-|TRBV7-2|TRBJ2-2
TGTGCCAGCAGGCCTACTAGCGGAGAGAACACCGGGGAGCTGTTTTTT
CASRPTSGENTGELFF
>-|-|TRBV5-1|TRBJ2-1
TGCGCCAGCAGAGCTCCCTGGAGCTCCTACAATGAGCAGTTCTTC
CASRAPWSSYNEQFF
>-|-|TRBV21-1|TRBJ1-6
TGTGCCAGCAGCAAAGTCGGCCAGGGGCTTTACTCACCCCTCCACTTT
CASSKVGQGLYSPLHF
>-|-|TRBV30|TRBJ1-1
TGTGCCTGGAGTGTCAGCACTGAAGCTTTCTTT
CAWSVSTEAFF
>TRBD2|-|TRBV7-9|TRBJ2-3
TGTGCCAGCAGCATTACTAGCGGGCGAAGCACAGATACGCAGTATTTT
CASSITSGRSTDTQYF
>TRBD2|-|TRBV7-8|TRBJ2-1
TGTGCCAGCAGCTTTTCCCTAGCGGGAACAACTGAGCAGTTCTTC
CASSFSLAGTTEQFF
>-|-|TRBV2|TRBJ1-2
TGTGCCAGCAGTGAAAGCTACAGGTCGTATGGCTACACCTTC
CASSESYRSYGYTF
>-|-|TRBV19|TRBJ2-4
TGTGCCAGTAGTATCATACAGGGCCTGCAAAACATTCAGTACTTC
CASSIIQGLQNIQYF
>-|-|TRBV5-4|TRBJ2-3
TGTGCCAGCAGCTTGGCGGGTGGGAGTGGCACAGATACGCAGTATTTT
CASSLAGGSGTDTQYF
>-|-|TRBV7-9|TRBJ1-1
TGTGCCAGCAGCCCCGTCGACAGAATAGCAGCTTTCTTT
CASSPVDRIAAFF
>TRBD2|-|TRBV2|TRBJ2-7
TGTGCCACCGGGGGACTAGCGGGAGAAATCTACGAGCAGTACTTC
CATGGLAGEIYEQYF
>-|-|TRBV18|TRBJ1-1
TGTGCCAGCTCACCACCGTCAACAGGATGGGGCACTGAAGCTTTCTTT
CASSPPSTGWGTEAFF
>TRBD1|-|TRBV9|TRBJ2-5
TGTGCCAGCAGCGCCTCCAGGGGGGAGACCCAGTACTTC
CASSASRGETQYF
>TRBD1|-|TRBV11-2|TRBJ2-6
TGTGCCAGCAGCTTAGGGACAGGGGCACACGGGGCCAACGTCCTGACTTTC
CASSLGTGAHGANVLTF
>TRBD2|-|TRBV12-5|TRBJ2-1
TGTGCTAGTGGCAAGCCCGGGACTAGCGGCTACAATGAGCAGTTCTTC
CASGKPGTSGYNEQFF
>TRBD2|-|TRBV15|TRBJ2-5
TGTGCCACCAGCAGAGATGGGACTAGAGGAGAGACCCAGTACTTC
CATSRDGTRGETQYF
>-|-|TRBV30|TRBJ1-2
TGTGCCTGGAGTGTAGTCGACTTCCGATTTAACTATGGCTACACCTTC
CAWSVVDFRFNYGYTF
>TRBD1|-|TRBV28|TRBJ1-1
TGTGCCAGTTATATAGGAGACAGGGTTTTCCCCTTCACTGAAGCTTTCTTT
CASYIGDRVFPFTEAFF
>TRBD1|-|TRBV2|TRBJ1-6
TGTGCCAGCAGCGGACTCGGACAGGGGGATTCACCCCTCCACTTT
CASSGLGQGDSPLHF
>TRBD1|-|TRBV9|TRBJ1-1
TGTGCCAGCAGCGTAGGGACGGGACAGCTCTTGAACACTGAAGCTTTCTTT
CASSVGTGQLLNTEAFF
>TRBD2|-|TRBV5-1|TRBJ2-1
TGCGCCAGCAGCTTGGGGTATAGCGGGAGGGCCGGCCGCAATGAGCAGTTCTTC
CASSLGYSGRAGRNEQFF
>TRBD1|once|TRBV15|TRBJ1-3
TGTGCCACCACCGCAGGGGGGCCTGGAAACACCATATATTTT
CATTAGGPGNTIYF
>TRBD2|-|TRBV24-1|TRBJ2-1
TGTGCCACCAGTGATTTGGAGACTAGCGGGATCTACAATGAGCAGTTCTTC
CATSDLETSGIYNEQFF
>-|-|TRBV6-5|TRBJ1-2
TGTGCCAGCAGTTACTCGAATTACAGGGAAGGGGGTGGCTACACCTTC
CASSYSNYREGGGYTF
>-|-|TRBV25-1|TRBJ1-1
TGTGCCAGCAGTAACTACAGGGCCCGGGACACTGAAGCTTTCTTT
CASSNYRARDTEAFF
>TRBD1|few|TRBV28|TRBJ1-5
TGTGCCAGCAGTTTATTTGTTCCAGGGGGGTGGAATCAGCCCCAGCATTTT
CASSLFVPGGWNQPQHF
>-|-|TRBV6-1|TRBJ1-6
TGTGCCAGCAGTGAAAGGGTGACAGATAATTCACCCCTCCACTTT
CASSERVTDNSPLHF
>-|-|TRBV4-1|TRBJ1-2
TGCGCCAGCAGCCAAGGCTCCACAGGGAGGGACTATGGCTACACCTTC
CASSQGSTGRDYGYTF
>-|few|TRBV18|TRBJ1-1
TGTGCCAGCTCCCCTCAGTATTATGAGAACACTGAAGCTTTCTTT
CASSPQYYENTEAFF
>-|few|TRBV19|TRBJ2-2
TGTGCCAGTAGTCCCAGGGACTTTCACACCGGGGAGCTGTTTTTT
CASSPRDFHTGELFF
>TRBD2|once|TRBV15|TRBJ2-3
TGTGCCACCAGCAGCCGGACTAGCGGGTCAGATACGCAGTATTTT
CATSSRTSGSDTQYF
>TRBD1|few|TRBV6-5|TRBJ1-5
TGTGCCAGCAGTCCCGGGACAGATAGCAATCAGCCCCAGCATTTT
CASSPGTDSNQPQHF
>TRBD2|-|TRBV3-1/TRBV3-2|TRBJ2-5
TGTGCCAGCAGCCCAATGGCGGGAGGGTGGCAAGAGACCCAGTACTTC
CASSPMAGGWQETQYF
>TRBD2|-|TRBV19|TRBJ2-3
TGTGCCAGTGGTGGAGTAGCGGGAGGTACAGATACGCAGTATTTT
CASGGVAGGTDTQYF
>TRBD2|-|TRBV7-8|TRBJ2-7
TGTGCCAGCAGCGAACTAGCGGGAGGGCCCCTCGAGCAGTACTTC
CASSELAGGPLEQYF
>TRBD2|-|TRBV5-4|TRBJ2-1
TGTGCCAGCAGCTTGGTAACTAGCGGGGCTGAGCAGTTCTTC
CASSLVTSGAEQFF
>-|-|TRBV19|TRBJ2-2
TGTGCCAGTAGATCCCCTGGGCATCCTGCATACACCGGGGAGCTGTTTTTT
CASRSPGHPAYTGELFF
>-|-|TRBV24-1|TRBJ2-3
TGTGCCACCAGTGCCCCGCAGACAGGGCGGAGGGCAGATACGCAGTATTTT
CATSAPQTGRRADTQYF
>-|-|TRBV5-4|TRBJ2-7
TGTGCCAGCAGTTTCGACCCAGGAAGAGAGCAGTACTTC
CASSFDPGREQYF
>TRBD2|once|TRBV11-2|TRBJ2-5
TGTGCCAGCAGGGGACTAGCGGCTCAAGAGACCCAGTACTTC
CASRGLAAQETQYF
>TRBD2|-|TRBV6-2/TRBV6-3|TRBJ2-1
TGTGCCAGCAGTTACAGGAGCCCTAGCGGGAGCTACAATGAGCAGTTCTTC
CASSYRSPSGSYNEQFF
>TRBD2|-|TRBV27|TRBJ2-1
TGTGCCAGCAGTTTAACCTGGACTAGCTCCGATGAGCAGTTCTTC
CASSLTWTSSDEQFF
>TRBD1|-|TRBV28|TRBJ1-1
TGTGCCAGCAGTACCCTGAGGGGGCTCGCTGAAGCTTTCTTT
CASSTLRGLAEAFF
>-|-|TRBV18|TRBJ2-1
TGTGCCAGCTCGGGCAGGGACAATGAGCAGTTCTTC
CASSGRDNEQFF
>TRBD2|-|TRBV5-6|TRBJ2-1
TGTGCCAGCAGCGAAGGGACTAGCGGGAGACATGAGCAGTTCTTC
CASSEGTSGRHEQFF
>TRBD1|-|TRBV30|TRBJ1-1
TGTGCCTGGAGTGTGGGGGGACAGACTGAAGCTTTCTTT
CAWSVGGQTEAFF
>TRBD1|-|TRBV6-5|TRBJ1-1
TGTGCCAGCACCGAACAGGGGATTAACACTGAAGCTTTCTTT
CASTEQGINTEAFF
>TRBD2|-|TRBV3-1/TRBV3-2|TRBJ2-7
TGTGCCAGCAGGTCGGGACTAGCGGGAAGTTACTACGAGCAGTACTTC
CASRSGLAGSYYEQYF
>TRBD1|-|TRBV4-1|TRBJ1-1
TGCGCCAGCAGCCAAGGAGGTGCCCGGGACAGGGGAACTGAAGCTTTCTTT
CASSQGGARDRGTEAFF
>TRBD2|-|TRBV5-1|TRBJ2-7
TGCGCCAGCAGCTGGGAGCGGGAGGGCTTCTACGAGCAGTACTTC
CASSWEREGFYEQYF
>-|-|TRBV29-1|TRBJ2-1
TGCAGCGTAGCCTTTTACAATGAGCAGTTCTTC
CSVAFYNEQFF
>TRBD1|-|TRBV10-3|TRBJ2-2
TGTGCCATCAGTGAGCAACAGGGGGGTAACACCGGGGAGCTGTTTTTT
CAISEQQGGNTGELFF
>-|once|TRBV25-1|TRBJ1-2
TGTGCCAGCAGTAAAGGGAGAAACTATGGCTACACCTTC
CASSKGRNYGYTF
>TRBD1|-|TRBV6-5|TRBJ1-4
TGTGCCAGCAGATTAACAGGGGTAGGAGAAAAACTGTTTTTT
CASRLTGVGEKLFF